The clone carrying this TCR beta chain has more than one count but fewer than ten. Antigen: not known. The data belong to a study of OX40 agonist ivuxolimab in advanced cancers. Study context: Patients were dosed with the agonistic anti-OX40 (CD134) antibody ivuxolimab. Participants, around 80% male, averaged roughly 60 years of age, ranging from roughly 20 to 80.

Study-wide findings and caveats: Antigens targeted by the expanded peripheral T cells were not determined.

Germline V gene lookup returns CDR1 SGHDT and CDR2 YYEEEE. Trimming left V 4 bases short and J 0 bases short, with 7 bases between. The CDR3 sequence is 13 residues long. Profiled with immunoSEQ multiplex PCR; TCRdb holds only in-frame clones, not every one. The profile covers 50,000 to 55,000 clones, with approximately 80% appearing a single time and roughly 3.9% taken by the ten largest. Samples were taken at baseline and on day 1 of cycles 4 and 7. The chain employs TRBV5-6 and TRBJ1-1; no reliable D call. The source of this sequence is an adult with an advanced solid tumor such as melanoma, head and neck, liver or kidney cancer. The source material was CD4+ or CD8+ T cells sorted from blood, sampled in a trial of the OX40 agonist ivuxolimab. This chain's CDR3 is CASSPPMNTEAFF. The CDR3 DNA follows: TGTGCCAGCAGCCCGCCCATGAACACTGAAGCTTTCTTT.